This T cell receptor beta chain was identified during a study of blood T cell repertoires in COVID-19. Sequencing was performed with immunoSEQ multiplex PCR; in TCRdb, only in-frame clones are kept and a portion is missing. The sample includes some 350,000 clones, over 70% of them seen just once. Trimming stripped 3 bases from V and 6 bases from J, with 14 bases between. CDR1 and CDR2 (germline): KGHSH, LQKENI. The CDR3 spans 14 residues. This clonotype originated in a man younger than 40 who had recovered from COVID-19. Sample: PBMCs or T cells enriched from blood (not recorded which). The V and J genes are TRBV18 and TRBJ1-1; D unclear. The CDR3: CASSPQRERAEAFF. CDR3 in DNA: TGTGCCAGCTCACCTCAACGGGAGAGGGCTGAAGCTTTCTTT.